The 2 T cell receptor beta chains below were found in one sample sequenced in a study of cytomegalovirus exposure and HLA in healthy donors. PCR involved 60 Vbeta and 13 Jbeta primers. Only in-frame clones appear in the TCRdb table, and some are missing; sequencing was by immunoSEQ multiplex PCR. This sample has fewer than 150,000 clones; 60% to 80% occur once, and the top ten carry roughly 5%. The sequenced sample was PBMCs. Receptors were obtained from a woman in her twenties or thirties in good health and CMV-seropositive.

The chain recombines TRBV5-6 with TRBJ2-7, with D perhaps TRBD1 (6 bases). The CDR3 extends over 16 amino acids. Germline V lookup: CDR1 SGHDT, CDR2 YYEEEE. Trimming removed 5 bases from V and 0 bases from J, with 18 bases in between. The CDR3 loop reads CASRKRQDLSSYEQYF. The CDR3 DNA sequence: TGTGCCAGCAGAAAAAGACAGGACCTTAGCTCCTACGAGCAGTACTTC.

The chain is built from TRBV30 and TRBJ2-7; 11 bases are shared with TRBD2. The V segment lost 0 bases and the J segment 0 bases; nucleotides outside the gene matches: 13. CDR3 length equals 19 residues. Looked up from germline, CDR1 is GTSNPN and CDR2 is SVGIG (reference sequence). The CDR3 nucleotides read TGTGCCTGGAGTGTACGCGGGGGTAGCGGGAGGGCAAGCTCCTACGAGCAGTACTTC. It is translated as CAWSVRGGSGRASSYEQYF.